Listed here are 14 T cell receptor beta chains from one sample, sequenced in a study of T cells expressing NK-cell markers. TCRdb processed the 5' RACE reads again and assigns one entry to each CDR3 protein, with no DNA. In all, the sample yields over 150,000 distinct CDR3 sequences. Input material: blood T cells: a sorted CD56 or NKG2C T cell subset, CD4+ or CD8+ T cells, or bulk PBMC T cells (not recorded which). Every receptor here comes from a woman aged 45-59 years in good health.

The chain has TRBV25-1 and TRBJ2-7. Per the germline V gene, CDR1 is MGHDK and CDR2 is SYGVNS. This CDR3 comprises 12 residues. This CDR3 reads CASRDGSYEQYF.

The chain links TRBV27 to TRBJ1-1. CDR3 length equals 14 residues. Germline V gives CDR1 MNHEY, CDR2 SMNVEV (reference sequence). The CDR3 sequence is CASSLMVGHTEAFF.

V usage is TRBV29-1 and J usage is TRBJ1-2; without DNA, the TCRdb call of TRBD1 cannot be checked. The CDR3 loop spans 14 amino acids. Germline V gene sequence: CDR1 SQVTM, CDR2 ANQGSEA. CDR3 in amino acids: CSVMSRGANYGYTF.

V gene TRBV15 combines with J gene TRBJ2-3. CDR1 and CDR2 (germline): LNHNV, YYDKDF (reference sequence). The CDR3 is 13 residues long. This chain's CDR3 is CATSSTRTDTQYF. The full variable domain, completed using reference TRBV15 and TRBJ2-3, is DAMVIQNPRYQVTQFGKPVTLSCSQTLNHNVMYWYQQKSSQAPKLLFHYYDKDFNNEADTPDNFQSRRPNTSFCFLDIRSPGLGDTAMYLCATSSTRTDTQYFGPGTRLTVL.

The rearrangement joins TRBV29-1 to TRBJ1-2. The germline V gene has CDR1 SQVTM and CDR2 ANQGSEA. The CDR3 consists of 14 residues. CDR3 in amino acids: CSVSGGVSDYGYTF. The variable domain in full, completed from reference TRBV29-1 and TRBJ1-2, reads SAVISQKPSRDICQRGTSLTIQCQVDSQVTMMFWYRQQPGQSLTLIATANQGSEATYESGFVIDKFPISRPNLTFSTLTVSNMSPEDSSIYLCSVSGGVSDYGYTFGSGTRLTVV.

The chain has TRBV9 and TRBJ1-2; without DNA, the TCRdb call of TRBD1 cannot be checked. CDR3 length: 15 amino acids. Germline loops: CDR1 SGDLS, CDR2 YYNGEE. The CDR3 loop is CASSVAIEGAHGYTF.

This chain links TRBV6-5 with TRBJ1-4; lacking DNA, the TRBD1 call made by TCRdb goes unchecked. Per germline, CDR1 MNHEY and CDR2 SVGAGI. The CDR3 loop spans 15 amino acids. This CDR3 reads CASKPSGGGGEKLFF.

The chain joins TRBV10-1 to TRBJ2-3; as DNA is missing, the TRBD1 call by TCRdb cannot be tested. In germline, CDR1 is WNHNN, CDR2 SYGVQD (reference sequence). The CDR3 length is 14 residues. The CDR3 loop is CASSPNGITDTQYF.

The chain is built from TRBV28 and TRBJ1-1; TCRdb's D call, TRBD1, is unchecked because there is no DNA. CDR1 and CDR2 from the germline V gene are MDHEN and SYDVKM. This CDR3 comprises 16 residues. The CDR3 sequence: CASSLYRQGPNTEAFF.

This sequence joins TRBV3-1 and TRBJ2-5; TCRdb picks TRBD2, but there is no DNA to check that call. CDR3 size: 17 residues. CDR1 and CDR2 from the germline V gene are LGHDT and YNNKEL (reference sequence). Here the CDR3 reads CASSHRSGTSGTETQYF.

This chain uses TRBV20-1 with TRBJ2-7; TCRdb calls TRBD1, which cannot be checked without DNA. The CDR3 loop spans 17 amino acids. Germline values: CDR1 DFQATT, CDR2 SNEGSKA (reference sequence). CDR3 protein: CSARGLAPGGLLYEQYF.

The chain employs TRBV4-1 and TRBJ1-2. This CDR3 comprises 13 residues. CDR1 is MGHRA and CDR2 is YSYEKL in the germline V gene. CDR3 residues: CASSQDAFYGYTF.

The chain links TRBV20-1 to TRBJ2-3; the D call from TCRdb, TRBD2, cannot be confirmed without DNA. The CDR3 loop spans 15 amino acids. Germline CDR1 reads DFQATT; CDR2 reads SNEGSKA (reference sequence). CDR3 amino acids: CSARELAGDVDTQYF.

The chain is built from TRBV7-9 and TRBJ2-1; TCRdb gives TRBD1 as the D gene, but with no DNA this cannot be confirmed. The germline CDR1 and CDR2 sequences are SEHNR and FQNEAQ (reference sequence). The CDR3 covers 17 residues. The CDR3 spells CASSPPDRDRPYNEQFF.